The clone carrying this T cell receptor beta chain has a single count. The antigen remains unidentified. Germline V gene lookup returns CDR1 SQVTM and CDR2 ANQGSEA. V lost 2 bases to trimming and J lost 2 bases, with 10 bases between them. The CDR3 consists of 14 residues. The method was immunoSEQ multiplex PCR; TCRdb's version includes in-frame clones alone and lacks a portion of them. The sample holds over a million clones; around 97% are singletons and the top ten take approximately 1.1%. This specimen comes from a study of shared clonotypes between healthy human individuals. Study outcomes and limitations: Non-shared clonotypes displayed generation probabilities falling below those of clonotypes present in all four donors.

What was sequenced was naive CD4+ T cells sorted from blood. Subset meaning: CD45RA+ positively selected. The rearrangement joins TRBV29-1 to TRBJ2-1; no definite D call. This receptor was obtained from a young man in good health. CDR3 DNA sequence: TGCAGCGTTGAAAACGGGTTAACCTACAATGAGCAGTTCTTC. Its translation is CSVENGLTYNEQFF.